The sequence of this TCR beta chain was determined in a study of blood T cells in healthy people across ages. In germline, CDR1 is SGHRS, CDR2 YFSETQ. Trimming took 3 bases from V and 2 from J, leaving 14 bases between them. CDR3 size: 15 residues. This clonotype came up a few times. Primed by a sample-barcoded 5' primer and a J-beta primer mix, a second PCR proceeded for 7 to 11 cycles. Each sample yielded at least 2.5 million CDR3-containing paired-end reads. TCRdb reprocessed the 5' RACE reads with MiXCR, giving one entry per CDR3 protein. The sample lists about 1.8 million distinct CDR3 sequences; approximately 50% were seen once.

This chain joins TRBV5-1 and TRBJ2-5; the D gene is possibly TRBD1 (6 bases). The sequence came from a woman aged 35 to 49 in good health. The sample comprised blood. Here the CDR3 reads CASSSQRTAQETQYF. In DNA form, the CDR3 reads TGCGCCAGCAGCTCGCAGCGGACAGCACAAGAGACCCAGTACTTC.